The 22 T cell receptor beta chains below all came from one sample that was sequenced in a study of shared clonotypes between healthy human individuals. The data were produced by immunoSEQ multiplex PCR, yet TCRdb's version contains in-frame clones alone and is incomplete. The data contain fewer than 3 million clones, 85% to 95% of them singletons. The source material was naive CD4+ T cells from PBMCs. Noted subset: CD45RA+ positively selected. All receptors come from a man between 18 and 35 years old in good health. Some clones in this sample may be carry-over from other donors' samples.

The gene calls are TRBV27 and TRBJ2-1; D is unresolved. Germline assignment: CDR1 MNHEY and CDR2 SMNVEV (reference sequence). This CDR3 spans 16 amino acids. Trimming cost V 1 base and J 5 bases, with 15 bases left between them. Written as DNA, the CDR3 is TGTGCCAGCAGTTTATTTTTAGAGCCCCGAAACAATGAGCAGTTCTTC. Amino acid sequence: CASSLFLEPRNNEQFF.

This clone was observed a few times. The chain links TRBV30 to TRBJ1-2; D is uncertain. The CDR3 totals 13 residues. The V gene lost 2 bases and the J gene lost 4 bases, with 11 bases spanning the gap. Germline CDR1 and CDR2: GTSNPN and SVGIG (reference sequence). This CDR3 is CAWSLRGSYGYTF. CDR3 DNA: TGTGCCTGGAGTCTGCGGGGTAGCTATGGCTACACCTTC.

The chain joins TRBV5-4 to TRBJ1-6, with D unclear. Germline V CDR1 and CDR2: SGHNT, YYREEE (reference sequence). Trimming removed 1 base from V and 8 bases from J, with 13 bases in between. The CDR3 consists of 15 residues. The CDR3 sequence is CASSLRAGPDSPLHF. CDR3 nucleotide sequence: TGTGCCAGCAGCTTGCGGGCAGGACCCGATTCACCCCTCCACTTT.

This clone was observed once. The CDR3 DNA is TGTGCCAGCAGTCCCGGGACAGGGAGGAGAGATGGCTACACCTTC. Its translation is CASSPGTGRRDGYTF. The chain carries TRBV28 and TRBJ1-2, with 9 bases that match TRBD1. The ends lost 5 bases at V and 6 bases at J; junction bases unmatched: 10. The CDR3 runs 15 residues. Per the germline V gene, CDR1 is MDHEN and CDR2 is SYDVKM.

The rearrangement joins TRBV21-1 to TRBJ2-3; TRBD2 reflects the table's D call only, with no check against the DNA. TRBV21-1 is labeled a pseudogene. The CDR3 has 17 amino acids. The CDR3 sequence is CASTLGASGSRADTQYF. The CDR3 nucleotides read TGTGCCAGCACCCTGGGGGCTAGCGGGAGTCGGGCAGATACGCAGTATTTT.

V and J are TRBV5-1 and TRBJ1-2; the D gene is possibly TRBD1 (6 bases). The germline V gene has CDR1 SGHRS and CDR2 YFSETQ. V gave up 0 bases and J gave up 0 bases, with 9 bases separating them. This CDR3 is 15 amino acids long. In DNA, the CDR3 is TGCGCCAGCAGCTTGGATGCAGGGGCTAACTATGGCTACACCTTC. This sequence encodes CASSLDAGANYGYTF.

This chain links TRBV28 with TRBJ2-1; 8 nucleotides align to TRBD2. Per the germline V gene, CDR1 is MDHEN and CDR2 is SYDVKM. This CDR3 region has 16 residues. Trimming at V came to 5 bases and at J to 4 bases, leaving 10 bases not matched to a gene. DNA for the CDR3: TGTGCCAGCAGTCCACCGGGACTAGGCGTTTACAATGAGCAGTTCTTC. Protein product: CASSPPGLGVYNEQFF.

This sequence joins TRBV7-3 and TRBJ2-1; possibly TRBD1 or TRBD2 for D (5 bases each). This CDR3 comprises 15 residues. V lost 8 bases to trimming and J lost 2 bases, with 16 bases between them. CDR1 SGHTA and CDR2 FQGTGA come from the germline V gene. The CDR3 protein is CASGLGDQPYNEQFF. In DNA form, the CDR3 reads TGTGCCAGCGGATTGGGGGATCAACCCTACAATGAGCAGTTCTTC.

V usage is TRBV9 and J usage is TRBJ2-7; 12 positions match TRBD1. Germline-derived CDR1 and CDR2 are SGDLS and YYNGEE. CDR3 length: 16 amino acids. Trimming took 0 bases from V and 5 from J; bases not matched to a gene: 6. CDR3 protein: CASSVESGQGADEQYF. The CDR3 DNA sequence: TGTGCCAGCAGCGTAGAGTCGGGACAGGGGGCCGACGAGCAGTACTTC. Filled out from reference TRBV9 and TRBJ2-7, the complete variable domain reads DSGVTQTPKHLITATGQRVTLRCSPRSGDLSVYWYQQSLDQGLQFLIQYYNGEERAKGNILERFSAQQFPDLHSELNLSSLELGDSALYFCASSVESGQGADEQYFGPGTRLTVT.

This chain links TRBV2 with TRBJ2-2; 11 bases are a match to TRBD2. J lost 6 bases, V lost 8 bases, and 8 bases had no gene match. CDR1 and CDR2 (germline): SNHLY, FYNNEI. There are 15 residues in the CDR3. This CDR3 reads CASVIGTSGAGELFF. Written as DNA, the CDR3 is TGTGCCAGCGTCATCGGGACTAGCGGTGCCGGGGAGCTGTTTTTT.

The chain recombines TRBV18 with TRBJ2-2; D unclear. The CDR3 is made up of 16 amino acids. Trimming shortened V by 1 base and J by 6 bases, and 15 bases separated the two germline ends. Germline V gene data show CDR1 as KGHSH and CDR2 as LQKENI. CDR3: CASSPQGISVAGELFF. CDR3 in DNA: TGTGCCAGCTCACCACAAGGAATCTCGGTGGCCGGGGAGCTGTTTTTT.

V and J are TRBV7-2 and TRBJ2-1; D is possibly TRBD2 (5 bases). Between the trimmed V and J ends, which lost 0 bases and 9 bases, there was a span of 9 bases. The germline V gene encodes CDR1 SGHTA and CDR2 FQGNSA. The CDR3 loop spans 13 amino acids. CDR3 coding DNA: TGTGCCAGCAGCTTAGCCCCACTAGGTGAGCAGTTCTTC. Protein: CASSLAPLGEQFF.

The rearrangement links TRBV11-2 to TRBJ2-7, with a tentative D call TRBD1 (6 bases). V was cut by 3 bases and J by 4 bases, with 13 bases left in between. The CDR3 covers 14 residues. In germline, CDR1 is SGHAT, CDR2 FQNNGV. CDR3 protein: CASSFSRQAYEQYF. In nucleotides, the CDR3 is TGTGCCAGCAGCTTCTCCCGACAGGCATACGAGCAGTACTTC.

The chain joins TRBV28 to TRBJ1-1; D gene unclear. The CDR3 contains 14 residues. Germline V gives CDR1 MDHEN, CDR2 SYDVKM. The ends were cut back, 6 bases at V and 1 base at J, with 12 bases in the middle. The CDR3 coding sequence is TGTGCCAGCAGGTCAGAATTAGCGAACACTGAAGCTTTCTTT. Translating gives CASRSELANTEAFF.

The DNA of the CDR3 is TGTGCCTGGGATAAAGAGCGGTTCGAGCAGTACTTC. The encoded protein is CAWDKERFEQYF. The V gene is TRBV30, the J gene TRBJ2-7, with a possible D match to TRBD2 (5 bases). Trimming removed 5 bases from V and 6 bases from J, with 14 bases in between. The CDR3 is 12 residues long. The germline V gene has CDR1 GTSNPN and CDR2 SVGIG (reference sequence).

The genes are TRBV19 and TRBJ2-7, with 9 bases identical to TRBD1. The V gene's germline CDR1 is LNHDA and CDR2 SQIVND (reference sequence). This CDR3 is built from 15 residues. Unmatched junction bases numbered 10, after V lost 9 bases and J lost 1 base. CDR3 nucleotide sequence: TGTGCCAGGCACCACGACAGGGGGTTTTCCTACGAGCAGTACTTC. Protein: CARHHDRGFSYEQYF.

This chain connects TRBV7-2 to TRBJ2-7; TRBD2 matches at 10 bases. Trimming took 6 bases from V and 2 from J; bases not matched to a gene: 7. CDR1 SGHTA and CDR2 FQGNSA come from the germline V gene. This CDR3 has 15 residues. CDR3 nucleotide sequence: TGTGCCAGCAGTCTTATAGCGGGAGGCACCTACGAGCAGTACTTC. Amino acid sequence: CASSLIAGGTYEQYF.

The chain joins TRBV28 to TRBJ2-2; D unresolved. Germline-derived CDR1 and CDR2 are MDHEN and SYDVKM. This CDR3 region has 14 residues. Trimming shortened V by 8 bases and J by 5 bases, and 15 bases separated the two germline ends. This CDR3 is CASLPARVTGELFF. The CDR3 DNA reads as TGTGCCAGCCTACCCGCCCGGGTTACCGGGGAGCTGTTTTTT.

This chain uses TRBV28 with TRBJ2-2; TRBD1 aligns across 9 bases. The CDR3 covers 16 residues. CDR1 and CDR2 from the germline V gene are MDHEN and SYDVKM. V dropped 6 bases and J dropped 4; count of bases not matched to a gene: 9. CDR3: CASSPAGTGITGELFF. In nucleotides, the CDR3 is TGTGCCAGCAGCCCGGCGGGGACAGGGATCACCGGGGAGCTGTTTTTT. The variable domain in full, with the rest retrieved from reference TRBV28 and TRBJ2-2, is DVKVTQSSRYLVKRTGEKVFLECVQDMDHENMFWYRQDPGLGLRLIYFSYDVKMKEKGDIPEGYSVSREKKERFSLILESASTNQTSMYLCASSPAGTGITGELFFGEGSRLTVL.

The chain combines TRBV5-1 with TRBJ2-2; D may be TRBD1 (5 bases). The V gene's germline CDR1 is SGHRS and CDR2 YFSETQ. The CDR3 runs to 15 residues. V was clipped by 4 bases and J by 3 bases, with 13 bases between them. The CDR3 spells CASSQDSEDTGELFF. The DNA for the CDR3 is TGCGCCAGCAGCCAAGACAGCGAGGACACCGGGGAGCTGTTTTTT.

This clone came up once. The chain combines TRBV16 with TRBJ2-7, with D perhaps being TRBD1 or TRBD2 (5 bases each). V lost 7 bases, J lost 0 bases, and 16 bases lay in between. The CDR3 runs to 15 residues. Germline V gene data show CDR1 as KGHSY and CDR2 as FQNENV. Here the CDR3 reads CASKGPGRSSYEQYF. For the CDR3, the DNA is TGTGCCAGCAAGGGACCGGGACGGAGCTCCTACGAGCAGTACTTC.

The CDR3: CASSPDTFRELFF. Here the CDR3 DNA reads TGTGCCAGCAGTCCCGACACTTTCCGGGAGCTGTTTTTT. The chain carries TRBV28 and TRBJ2-2, with no clear D. The length of the CDR3 is 13 residues. V was pared by 5 bases and J by 9 bases, with 13 bases between. CDR1 and CDR2 from the germline V gene are MDHEN and SYDVKM.